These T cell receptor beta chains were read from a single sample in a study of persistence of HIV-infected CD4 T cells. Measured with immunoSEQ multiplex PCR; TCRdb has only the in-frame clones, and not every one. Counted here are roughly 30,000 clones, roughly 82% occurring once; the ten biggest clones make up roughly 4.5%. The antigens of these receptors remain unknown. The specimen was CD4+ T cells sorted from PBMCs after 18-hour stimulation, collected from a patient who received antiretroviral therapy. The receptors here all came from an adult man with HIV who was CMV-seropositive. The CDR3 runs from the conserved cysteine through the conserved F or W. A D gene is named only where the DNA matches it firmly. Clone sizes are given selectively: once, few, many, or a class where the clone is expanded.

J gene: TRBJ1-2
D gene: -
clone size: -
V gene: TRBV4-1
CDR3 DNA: TGCGCCAGCAGCCAAGATGGCGGAGTCTATGGCTACACCTTC
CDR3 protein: CASSQDGGVYGYTF

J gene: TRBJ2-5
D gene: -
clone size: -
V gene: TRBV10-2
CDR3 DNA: TGCGCCAGCAGTCCCCGGCCTACCCAAGAGACCCAGTACTTC
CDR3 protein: CASSPRPTQETQYF

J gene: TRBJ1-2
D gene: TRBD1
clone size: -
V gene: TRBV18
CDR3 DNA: TGTGCCAGCTCGGACGGGACAGGGAACTATGGCTACACCTTC
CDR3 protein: CASSDGTGNYGYTF

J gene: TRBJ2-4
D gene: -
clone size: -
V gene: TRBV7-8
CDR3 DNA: TGTGCCAGCAGCCCGGCTCGGTTTCTAGCCAAAAACATTCAGTACTTC
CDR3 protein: CASSPARFLAKNIQYF

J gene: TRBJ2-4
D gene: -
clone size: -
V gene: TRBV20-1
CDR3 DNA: TGCAGTGCTAGAGAGAACGGGATCTTC
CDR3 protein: CSARENGIF

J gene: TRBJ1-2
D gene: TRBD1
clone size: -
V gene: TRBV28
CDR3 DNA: TGTGCCAGCAGTCGGGACAGGGTAGGCGGCTACACCTTC
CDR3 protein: CASSRDRVGGYTF

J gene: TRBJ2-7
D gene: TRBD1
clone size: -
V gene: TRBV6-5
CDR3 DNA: TGTGCCAGCAACCGAGGGACAGTCAACGAGCAGTACTTC
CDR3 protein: CASNRGTVNEQYF

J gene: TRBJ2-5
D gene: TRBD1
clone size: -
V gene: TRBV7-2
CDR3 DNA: TGTGCCAGCAGCTTGGGCTCAGGGGGCGGAAGTGGCCAGTACTTC
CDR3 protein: CASSLGSGGGSGQYF

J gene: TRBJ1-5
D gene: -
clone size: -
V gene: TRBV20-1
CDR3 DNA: TGCAGTGCTAGTGCAGATAATAGCCATCAGCCCCAGCATTTT
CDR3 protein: CSASADNSHQPQHF

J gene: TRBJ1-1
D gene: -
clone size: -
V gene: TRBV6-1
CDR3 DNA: TGTGCCAGCAGTGAAGTTAAGGTTCCTGAAGCTTTCTTT
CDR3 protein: CASSEVKVPEAFF

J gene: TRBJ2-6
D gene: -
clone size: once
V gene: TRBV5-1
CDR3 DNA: TGCGCCAGCAGCTTGGCGGGTCTGGGGGCCAACGTCCTGACTTTC
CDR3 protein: CASSLAGLGANVLTF

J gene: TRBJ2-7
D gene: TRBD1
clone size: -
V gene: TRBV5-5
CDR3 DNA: TGTGCCAGCAGCCGGACGACAGGGGACTACGAGCAGTACTTC
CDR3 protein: CASSRTTGDYEQYF

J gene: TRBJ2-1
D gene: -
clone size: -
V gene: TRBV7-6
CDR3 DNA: TGTGCCAGCAGCCAAACTAGAACAGGCCACAATGAGCAGTTCTTC
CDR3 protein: CASSQTRTGHNEQFF

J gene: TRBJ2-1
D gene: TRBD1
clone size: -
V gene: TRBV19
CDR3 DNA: TGTGCCAGTACTCCCCGGGACAGGGGTTACAATGAGCAGTTCTTC
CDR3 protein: CASTPRDRGYNEQFF

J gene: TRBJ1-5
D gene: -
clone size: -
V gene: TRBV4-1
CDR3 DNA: TGCGCCAGCAGCCAAGGTTCGGGGGTCGGACAGCCCCAGCATTTT
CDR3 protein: CASSQGSGVGQPQHF

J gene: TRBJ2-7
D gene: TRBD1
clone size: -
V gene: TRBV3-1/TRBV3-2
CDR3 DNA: TGTGCCAGCAGCCAAGGGACAGGGGGCATCGAGCAGTACTTC
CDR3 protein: CASSQGTGGIEQYF

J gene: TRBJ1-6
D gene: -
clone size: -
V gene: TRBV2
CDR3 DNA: TGTGCCAGCAGCGGCCCCGGGCCCCGACCCCTCCACTTT
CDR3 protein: CASSGPGPRPLHF

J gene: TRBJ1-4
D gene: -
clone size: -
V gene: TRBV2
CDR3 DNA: TGTGCCAGCAGGGATTACCGGGACGGTAATGAAAAACTGTTTTTT
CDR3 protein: CASRDYRDGNEKLFF

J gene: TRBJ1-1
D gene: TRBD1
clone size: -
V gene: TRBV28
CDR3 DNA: TGTGCCAGCAGTCCTCGGACAGGGGAGAACACTGAAGCTTTCTTT
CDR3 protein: CASSPRTGENTEAFF